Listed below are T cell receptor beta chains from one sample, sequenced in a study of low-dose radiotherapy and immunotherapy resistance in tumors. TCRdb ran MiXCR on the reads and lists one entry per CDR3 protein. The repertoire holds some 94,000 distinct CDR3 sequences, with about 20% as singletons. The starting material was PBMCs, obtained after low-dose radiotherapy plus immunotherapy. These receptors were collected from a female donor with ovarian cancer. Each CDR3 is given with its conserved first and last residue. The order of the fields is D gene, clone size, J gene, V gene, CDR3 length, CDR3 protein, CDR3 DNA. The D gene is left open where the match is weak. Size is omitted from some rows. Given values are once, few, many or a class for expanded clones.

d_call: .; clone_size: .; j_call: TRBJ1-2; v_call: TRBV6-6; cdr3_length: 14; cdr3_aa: CASRNLGRELGYTF; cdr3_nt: TGTGCCAGCAGGAACCTGGGAAGAGAGCTTGGCTACACCTTC
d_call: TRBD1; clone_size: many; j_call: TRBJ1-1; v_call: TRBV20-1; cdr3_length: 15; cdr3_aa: CSARGGQGLKSEAFF; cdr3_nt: TGCAGTGCTAGAGGGGGACAGGGACTCAAGTCTGAAGCTTTCTTT
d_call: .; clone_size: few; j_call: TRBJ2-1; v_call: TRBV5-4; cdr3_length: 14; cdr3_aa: CASSSRGFYNEQFF; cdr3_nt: TGTGCCAGCAGTTCTCGAGGGTTCTACAATGAGCAGTTCTTC
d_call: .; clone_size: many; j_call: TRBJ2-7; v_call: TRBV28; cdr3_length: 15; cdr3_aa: CASSRPGTETYEQYF; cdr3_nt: TGTGCCAGCAGTCGCCCCGGGACTGAGACCTACGAGCAGTACTTC
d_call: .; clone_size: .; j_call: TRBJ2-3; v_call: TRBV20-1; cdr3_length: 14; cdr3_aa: CSAIGIATTDTQYF; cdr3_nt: TGCAGTGCTATTGGGATAGCCACCACAGATACGCAGTATTTT
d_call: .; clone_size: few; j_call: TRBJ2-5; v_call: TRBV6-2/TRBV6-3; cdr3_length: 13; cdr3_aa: CAGSGTLGETQCF; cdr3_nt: TGTGCCGGGTCCGGGACCCTCGGAGAGACCCAGTGCTTC
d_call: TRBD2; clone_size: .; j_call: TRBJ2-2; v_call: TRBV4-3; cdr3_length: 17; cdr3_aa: CASSQEGLAGVTGELFF; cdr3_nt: TGCGCCAGCAGCCAAGAAGGACTAGCGGGAGTCACCGGGGAGCTGTTTTTT
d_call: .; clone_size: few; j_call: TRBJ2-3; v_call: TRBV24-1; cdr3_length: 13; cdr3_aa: CASGPAGTDTQYF; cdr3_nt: TGTGCCTCCGGGCCTGCTGGCACAGATACGCAGTATTTT
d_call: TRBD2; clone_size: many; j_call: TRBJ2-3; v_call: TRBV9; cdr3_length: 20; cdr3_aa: CASSVGLAGSSQRERDTQYF; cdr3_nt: TGTGCCAGCAGCGTAGGACTAGCGGGAAGCAGCCAGAGAGAGAGAGATACGCAGTATTTT
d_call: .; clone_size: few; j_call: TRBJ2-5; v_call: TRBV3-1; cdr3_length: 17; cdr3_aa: CASSVEQGPWDQETQYF; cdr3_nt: TGTGCCAGCAGCGTAGAACAAGGTCCTTGGGACCAAGAGACCCAGTACTTC
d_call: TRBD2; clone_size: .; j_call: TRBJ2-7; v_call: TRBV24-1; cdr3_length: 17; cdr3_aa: CATSERPGLAGSYEQYF; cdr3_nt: TGTGCCACCAGTGAAAGGCCGGGACTAGCGGGATCCTACGAGCAGTACTTC
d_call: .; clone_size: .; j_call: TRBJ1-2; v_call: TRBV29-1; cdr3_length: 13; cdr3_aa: CSVHDGGTYGYTF; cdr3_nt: TGCAGCGTTCATGATGGGGGGACCTATGGCTACACCTTC
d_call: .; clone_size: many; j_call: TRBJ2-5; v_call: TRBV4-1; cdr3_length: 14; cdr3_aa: CASSRVNQQETQYF; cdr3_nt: TGCGCCAGCAGCCGGGTAAATCAGCAAGAGACCCAGTACTTC
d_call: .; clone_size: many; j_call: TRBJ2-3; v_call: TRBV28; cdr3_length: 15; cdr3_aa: CASSLVPSGTDTQYF; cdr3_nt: TGTGCCAGCAGTTTAGTCCCTAGCGGCACAGATACGCAGTATTTT
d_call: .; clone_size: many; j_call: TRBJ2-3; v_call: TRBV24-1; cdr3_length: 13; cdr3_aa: CATSDLFTDTQYF; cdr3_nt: TGTGCCACCAGTGATCTCTTCACAGATACGCAGTATTTT
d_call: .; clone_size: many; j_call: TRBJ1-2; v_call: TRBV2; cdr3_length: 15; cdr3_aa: CASSEARGGAAGYTF; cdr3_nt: TGTGCCAGCAGTGAAGCGCGGGGGGGGGCGGCGGGCTACACCTTC
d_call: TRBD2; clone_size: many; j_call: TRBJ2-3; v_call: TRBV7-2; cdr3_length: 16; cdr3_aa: CASSFASGGAADTQYF; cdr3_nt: TGTGCCAGCAGCTTTGCTAGCGGGGGGGCCGCAGATACGCAGTATTTT
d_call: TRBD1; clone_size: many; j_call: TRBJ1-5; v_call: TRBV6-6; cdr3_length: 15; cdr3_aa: CASSYWTGGPQPQHF; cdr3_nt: TGTGCCAGCAGTTACTGGACAGGGGGCCCTCAGCCCCAGCATTTT
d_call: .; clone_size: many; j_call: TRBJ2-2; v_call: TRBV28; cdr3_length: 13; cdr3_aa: CASSSAGSGELFF; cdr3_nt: TGTGCCAGCAGTTCCGCGGGGTCCGGGGAGCTGTTTTTT
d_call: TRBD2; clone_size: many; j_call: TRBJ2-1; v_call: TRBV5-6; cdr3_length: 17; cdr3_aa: CASTPHSGRAEWYEQFF; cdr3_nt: TGTGCCAGCACCCCCCATAGCGGGAGGGCCGAGTGGTATGAGCAGTTCTTC
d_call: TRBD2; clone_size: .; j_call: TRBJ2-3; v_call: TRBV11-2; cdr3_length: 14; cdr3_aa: CASMRTSFTDTQYF; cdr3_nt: TGTGCCAGCATGAGGACTAGCTTCACAGATACGCAGTATTTT
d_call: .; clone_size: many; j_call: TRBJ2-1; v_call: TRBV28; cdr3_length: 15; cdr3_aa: CASSLSGRKGNEQFF; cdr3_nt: TGTGCCAGCAGTTTATCCGGGCGAAAAGGGAATGAGCAGTTCTTC
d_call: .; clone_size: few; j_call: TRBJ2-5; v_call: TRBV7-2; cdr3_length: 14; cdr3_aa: CASSHRGTLETQYF; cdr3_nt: TGTGCCAGCAGCCACCGGGGGACCCTAGAGACCCAGTACTTC
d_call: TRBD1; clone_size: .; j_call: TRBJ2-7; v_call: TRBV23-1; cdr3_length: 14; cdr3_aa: CASSPGQAPYEQYF; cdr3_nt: TGCGCCAGCAGTCCCGGACAGGCACCCTACGAGCAGTACTTC
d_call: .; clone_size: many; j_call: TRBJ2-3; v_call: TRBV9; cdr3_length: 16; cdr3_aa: CASSVAEGPSTDTQYF; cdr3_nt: TGTGCCAGCAGCGTAGCGGAGGGTCCTAGCACAGATACGCAGTATTTT
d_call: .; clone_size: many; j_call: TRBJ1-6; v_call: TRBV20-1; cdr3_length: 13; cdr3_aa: CSAQGGDDSPLHF; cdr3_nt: TGCAGTGCTCAGGGAGGCGACGATTCACCCCTCCACTTT
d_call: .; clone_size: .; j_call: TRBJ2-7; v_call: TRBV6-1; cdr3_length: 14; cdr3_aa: CATGLRGTLYEQYF; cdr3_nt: TGTGCCACCGGCTTACGGGGTACCCTCTACGAGCAGTACTTC
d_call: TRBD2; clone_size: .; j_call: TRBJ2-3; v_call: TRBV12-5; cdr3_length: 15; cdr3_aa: CASNVVAGGPDTQYF; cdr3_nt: TGTGCTAGCAACGTGGTGGCGGGAGGGCCAGATACGCAGTATTTT
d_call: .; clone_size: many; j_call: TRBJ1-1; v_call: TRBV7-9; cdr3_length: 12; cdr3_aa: CASSFVGSEAFF; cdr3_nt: TGTGCCAGCAGCTTTGTAGGGTCTGAAGCTTTCTTT
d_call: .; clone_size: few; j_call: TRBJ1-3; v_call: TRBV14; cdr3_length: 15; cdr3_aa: CASSQTYRVGNTIYF; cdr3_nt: TGTGCCAGCAGCCAAACCTACAGGGTTGGAAACACCATATATTTT
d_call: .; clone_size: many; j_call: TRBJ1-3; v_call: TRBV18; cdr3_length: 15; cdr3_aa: CASSPRTASGNTIYF; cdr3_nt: TGTGCCAGCTCACCAAGGACAGCGTCTGGAAACACCATATATTTT
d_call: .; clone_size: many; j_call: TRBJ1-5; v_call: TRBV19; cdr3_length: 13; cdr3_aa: CASSIEAAALQHF; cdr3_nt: TGTGCCAGTAGTATAGAGGCGGCGGCCCTGCAGCATTTT
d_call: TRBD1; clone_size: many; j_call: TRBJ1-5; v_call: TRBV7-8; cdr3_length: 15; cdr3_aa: CASSLVQGRNQPQHF; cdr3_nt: TGTGCCAGCAGCTTAGTACAGGGGAGGAATCAGCCCCAGCATTTT
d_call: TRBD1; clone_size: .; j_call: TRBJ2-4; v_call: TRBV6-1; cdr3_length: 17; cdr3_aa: CASEGTGGPLAKNIQYF; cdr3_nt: TGTGCCAGCGAAGGGACAGGGGGCCCACTAGCCAAAAACATTCAGTACTTC
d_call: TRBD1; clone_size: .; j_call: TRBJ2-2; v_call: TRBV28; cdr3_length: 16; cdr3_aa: CASSGATGGSTGELFF; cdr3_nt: TGTGCCAGCAGCGGCGCGACAGGGGGCAGCACCGGGGAGCTGTTTTTT
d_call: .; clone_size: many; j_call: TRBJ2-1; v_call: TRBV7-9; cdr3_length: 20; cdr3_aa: CASSFEGPSPVLSSYNEQFF; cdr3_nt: TGTGCCAGCAGCTTCGAGGGACCTTCCCCTGTCCTGAGCTCCTACAATGAGCAGTTCTTC
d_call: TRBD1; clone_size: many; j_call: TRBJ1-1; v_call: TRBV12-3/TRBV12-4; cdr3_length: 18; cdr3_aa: CASRTGPRQGAFGTEAFF; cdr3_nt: TGTGCCAGCAGAACAGGACCCCGACAGGGGGCGTTTGGCACTGAAGCTTTCTTT
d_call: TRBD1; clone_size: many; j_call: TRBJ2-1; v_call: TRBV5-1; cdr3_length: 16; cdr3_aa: CASSLDVGQGAAEQFF; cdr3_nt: TGCGCCAGCAGCTTGGACGTAGGACAGGGGGCAGCTGAGCAGTTCTTC
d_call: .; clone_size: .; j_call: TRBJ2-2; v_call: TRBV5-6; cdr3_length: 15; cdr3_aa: CASSWGPGMTGELFF; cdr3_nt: TGTGCCAGCAGCTGGGGACCGGGTATGACCGGGGAGCTGTTTTTT
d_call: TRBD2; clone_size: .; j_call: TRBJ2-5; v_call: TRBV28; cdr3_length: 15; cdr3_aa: CASSVAGGPQETQYF; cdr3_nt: TGTGCCAGCTCGGTAGCGGGGGGGCCCCAAGAGACCCAGTACTTC
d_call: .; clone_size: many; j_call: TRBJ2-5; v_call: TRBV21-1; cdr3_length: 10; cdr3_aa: CASSTETQYF; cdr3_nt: TGTGCCAGCAGCACGGAGACCCAGTACTTC
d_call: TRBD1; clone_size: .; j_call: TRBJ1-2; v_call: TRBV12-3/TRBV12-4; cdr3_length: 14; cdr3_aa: CASSPTGTAGGDTF; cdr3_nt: TGTGCAAGCAGTCCTACCGGGACAGCGGGGGGCGACACCTTC
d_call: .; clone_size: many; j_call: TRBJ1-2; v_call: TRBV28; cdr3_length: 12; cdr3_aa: CASSLGSYGYTF; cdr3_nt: TGTGCCAGCAGTTTAGGCAGCTATGGCTACACCTTC
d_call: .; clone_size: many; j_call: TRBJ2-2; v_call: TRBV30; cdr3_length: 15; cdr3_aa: CAWSQGGSVAGELFF; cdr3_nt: TGTGCCTGGAGTCAAGGGGGAAGTGTTGCCGGGGAGCTGTTTTTT
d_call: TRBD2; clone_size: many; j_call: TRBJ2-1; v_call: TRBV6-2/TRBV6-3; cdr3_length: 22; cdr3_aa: CASSRSLPGVTSGPTGSNEQFF; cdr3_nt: TGTGCCAGCAGTCGATCTCTGCCCGGGGTGACTAGCGGCCCCACAGGTTCCAATGAGCAGTTCTTC
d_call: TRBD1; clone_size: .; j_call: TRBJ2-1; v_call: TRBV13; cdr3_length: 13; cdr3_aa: CASRNRGYNEQFF; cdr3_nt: TGTGCCAGCAGAAACAGGGGCTACAATGAGCAGTTCTTC
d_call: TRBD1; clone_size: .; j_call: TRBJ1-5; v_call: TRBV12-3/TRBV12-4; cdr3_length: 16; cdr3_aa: CASSFGTGISNQPQHF; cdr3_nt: TGTGCCAGCAGTTTTGGGACAGGAATCAGCAATCAGCCCCAGCATTTT
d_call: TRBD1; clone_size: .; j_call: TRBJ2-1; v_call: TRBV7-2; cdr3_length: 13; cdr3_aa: CASSSPPGGVYFF; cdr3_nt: TGTGCCAGCAGCTCCCCCCCAGGGGGAGTTTATTTCTTC
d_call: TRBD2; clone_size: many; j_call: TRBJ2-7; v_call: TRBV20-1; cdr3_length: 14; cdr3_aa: CSAREGGSKHEQYF; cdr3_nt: TGCAGTGCTAGAGAGGGCGGGAGTAAACACGAGCAGTACTTC
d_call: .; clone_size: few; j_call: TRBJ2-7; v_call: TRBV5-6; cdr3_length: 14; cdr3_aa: CASSLSAVSYEQYF; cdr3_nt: TGTGCCAGCAGCTTGTCTGCAGTCTCCTACGAGCAGTACTTC
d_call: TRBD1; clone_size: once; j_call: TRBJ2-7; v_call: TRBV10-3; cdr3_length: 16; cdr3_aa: CATRRDSYRVSGEQYF; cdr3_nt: TGTGCCACGCGACGGGACAGCTATCGAGTAAGCGGCGAGCAGTACTTC
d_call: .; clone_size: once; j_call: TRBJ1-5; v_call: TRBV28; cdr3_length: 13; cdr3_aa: CASSWRTNQPQHF; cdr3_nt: TGTGCCAGCAGTTGGCGAACGAATCAGCCCCAGCATTTT
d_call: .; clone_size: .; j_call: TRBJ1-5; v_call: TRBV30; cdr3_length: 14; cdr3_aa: CAWSLTQGGQPQHF; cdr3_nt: TGTGCCTGGAGTCTAACACAGGGCGGGCAGCCCCAGCATTTT
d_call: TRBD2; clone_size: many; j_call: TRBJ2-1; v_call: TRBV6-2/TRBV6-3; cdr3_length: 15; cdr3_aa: CASRTGLAGAHEQFF; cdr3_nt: TGTGCCAGCAGAACGGGACTAGCGGGAGCCCATGAGCAGTTCTTC
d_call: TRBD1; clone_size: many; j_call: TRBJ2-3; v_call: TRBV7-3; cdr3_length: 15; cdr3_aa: CASSLQQGISDTQYF; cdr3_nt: TGTGCCAGCAGCTTACAACAGGGGATCTCAGATACGCAGTATTTT
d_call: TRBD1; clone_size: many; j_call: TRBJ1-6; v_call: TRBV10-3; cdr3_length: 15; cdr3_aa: CAISLRDRGGSPLHF; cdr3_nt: TGTGCCATCAGTCTACGGGACAGGGGGGGTTCACCCCTCCACTTT
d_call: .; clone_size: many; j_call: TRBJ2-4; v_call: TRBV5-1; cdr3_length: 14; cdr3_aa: CASSLDGSGNIQYF; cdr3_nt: TGCGCCAGCAGCTTGGATGGGTCGGGAAACATTCAGTACTTC